The following is a T cell receptor (beta chain) sequence with its context. The data stem from a study of blood T cell repertoires in COVID-19. Per the study methods: Estimated nucleated cell counts came from reference gene primer amplification. Method: immunoSEQ multiplex PCR; TCRdb's copy keeps in-frame clones and lacks some. The V and J calls and clone size are taken from that table; D and trimming were inferred from the DNA. This table has tens of thousands of clones, over 65% appearing once. Germline-derived CDR1 and CDR2 are SGHTA and FQGNSA. The CDR3 spans 14 residues. V was trimmed by 4 bases and J by 0 bases, leaving 6 bases between them.

The chain has TRBV7-2 and TRBJ2-2; D gene ambiguous. The receptor's source is a human donor in a cohort sampled during active COVID-19. The material sequenced was peripheral blood. The CDR3 here is CASSSRTNTGELFF. The CDR3 DNA follows: TGTGCCAGCAGCTCGAGGACGAACACCGGGGAGCTGTTTTTT.